These 26 T cell receptor beta chains were sequenced from one sample in a study of CD8 T cells in Susac syndrome. RNA amounts of roughly 0.45 to 1 ug underwent reverse transcription with random hexamers. TCRdb fed the immunoSEQ multiplex PCR reads into MiXCR, producing one record per CDR3 protein. Here the sample spans under 200,000 distinct CDR3 sequences, 90% to 95% being singletons. The sequenced material came from CD4+ T cells from PBMCs. All receptors come from a human donor in good health.

This chain joins TRBV6-1 and TRBJ1-1; 10 bases align to TRBD1. The ends lost 6 bases at V and 0 bases at J; junction bases unmatched: 7. The CDR3 has 16 residues. Germline V lookup: CDR1 MNHNS, CDR2 SASEGT. For the CDR3, the DNA is TGTGCCAGCAGAAAGACAGGGGGCTTCGTGAACACTGAAGCTTTCTTT. Residues: CASRKTGGFVNTEAFF.

This sequence joins TRBV18 and TRBJ1-1; D not certain. Per germline, CDR1 KGHSH and CDR2 LQKENI. Trimming took 6 bases from V and 2 from J, leaving 16 bases between them. This CDR3 has 15 residues. In nucleotides, the CDR3 is TGTGCCAGCTCTCCTTTTTCCGGGGAAAACACTGAAGCTTTCTTT. This translates into CASSPFSGENTEAFF.

This chain connects TRBV2 to TRBJ2-7, with TRBD2 identical over 7 bases. Germline lookup yields CDR1 SNHLY and CDR2 FYNNEI. This CDR3 is 14 amino acids long. J lost 6 bases, V lost 7 bases, and 12 bases had no gene match. The CDR3 DNA reads TGTGCCAGCACCCGCCGGGGACTAACCGGCGAGCAGTACGTC. Its translation is CASTRRGLTGEQYV.

V is TRBV7-2 and J is TRBJ1-4; D remains ambiguous. The CDR3 is 15 amino acids. Trimming took off 1 base at V and 0 bases at J, with 6 bases between the two ends. The V gene's germline CDR1 is SGHTA and CDR2 FQGNSA. DNA of the CDR3: TGTGCCAGCAGCTTAGGGACGACAACTAATGAAAAACTGTTTTTT. Encoded protein: CASSLGTTTNEKLFF.

The rearrangement links TRBV20-1 to TRBJ1-1; 7 bases map to TRBD1. The V gene's germline CDR1 is DFQATT and CDR2 SNEGSKA (reference sequence). This CDR3 region has 12 residues. V was clipped by 1 base and J by 9 bases; unmatched bases: 5. CDR3 amino acids: CSARGRGRQAFF. CDR3 bases: TGCAGTGCTAGAGGAAGGGGGCGACAAGCTTTCTTT.

This chain uses TRBV7-2 with TRBJ2-7, with 9 bases aligning to TRBD1. The germline V gene encodes CDR1 SGHTA and CDR2 FQGNSA. This CDR3 region has 14 residues. The ends lost 6 bases at V and 6 bases at J; junction bases unmatched: 9. The CDR3 nucleotides are TGTGCCAGCAGTAGGGACAGGGTTTCGAGCGAGCAGTACTTC. It specifies CASSRDRVSSEQYF.

This rearrangement joins TRBV5-4 to TRBJ2-2, with D perhaps matching TRBD2 (6 bases). The CDR3 is 16 amino acids. CDR1 and CDR2 from the germline V gene are SGHNT and YYREEE (reference sequence). With 5 bases removed from V and 4 bases from J, the gap between germline ends came to 18 bases. CDR3 sequence (DNA): TGTGCCAGCAGGGCGGAACCGGGAGACGCCACCGGGGAGCTGTTTTTT. Translated: CASRAEPGDATGELFF.

The rearrangement uses TRBV20-1 and TRBJ1-1; D ambiguous. The ends were cut back, 5 bases at V and 4 bases at J, with 11 bases in the middle. The CDR3 runs 12 residues. Germline CDR1 reads DFQATT; CDR2 reads SNEGSKA (reference sequence). CDR3 in DNA: TGCAGTGCTGTAAAGGGTAGCACTGAAGCTTTCTTT. Protein: CSAVKGSTEAFF.

The rearrangement joins TRBV24-1 to TRBJ2-5; 8 positions agree with TRBD1. The germline CDR1 and CDR2 sequences are KGHDR and SFDVKD. This CDR3 is 15 amino acids long. V shed 4 bases and J 5 bases; nucleotides not matched to a gene: 8. The CDR3 DNA follows: TGTGCCACCAGTGAGGCAGGGGGCCAGCTGGAGACCCAGTACTTC. Protein sequence: CATSEAGGQLETQYF.

The chain carries TRBV9 and TRBJ2-3; TRBD2 might be the D (5 bases). In germline, CDR1 is SGDLS, CDR2 YYNGEE. With 0 bases removed from V and 5 bases from J, the gap between germline ends came to 10 bases. The CDR3 covers 14 residues. CDR3 nucleotide sequence: TGTGCCAGCAGCGTAGGGCTAGCAGAAGATACGCAGTATTTT. This encodes CASSVGLAEDTQYF.

This chain links TRBV30 with TRBJ2-5; 7 positions agree with TRBD2. Germline CDR1 GTSNPN, CDR2 SVGIG (reference sequence). The CDR3 has 15 residues. The V and J ends lost 3 bases and 1 base, in that order; junction bases with no gene match: 8. CDR3 protein: CAWSKGGLIQETQYF. The DNA of the CDR3 is TGTGCCTGGAGCAAGGGAGGGCTCATCCAAGAGACCCAGTACTTC.

The chain recombines TRBV3-1 with TRBJ2-7; no reliable D call. Germline-derived CDR1 and CDR2 are LGHDT and YNNKEL (reference sequence). V gave up 8 bases and J gave up 2 bases, with 16 bases separating them. The CDR3 runs 14 residues. CDR3 sequence (DNA): TGTGCCAGCTTTGGTACGACGAGGCCCTACGAGCAGTACTTC. It yields the protein CASFGTTRPYEQYF.

This clonotype was seen just once. The V gene is TRBV3-1, the J gene TRBJ2-1; 10 bases map to TRBD2. The germline gives CDR1 LGHDT, CDR2 YNNKEL (reference sequence). Losses at the gene ends were 4 bases for V and 5 bases for J; bases not matched to a gene: 2. The CDR3 has 14 residues. CDR3 nucleotides: TGTGCCAGCAGCCGACTAGCGGGTCACAATGAGCAGTTCTTC. This encodes CASSRLAGHNEQFF.

This clonotype was seen only once. The chain employs TRBV29-1 and TRBJ2-1; D possibly corresponds to TRBD1 (5 bases). Looked up from germline, CDR1 is SQVTM and CDR2 is ANQGSEA. V was clipped by 4 bases and J by 2 bases, with 15 bases between them. The CDR3 has 15 amino acids. The CDR3 reads CSVVMGRGTYNEQFF. The CDR3 bases are TGCAGCGTTGTGATGGGTAGGGGAACCTACAATGAGCAGTTCTTC.

This clonotype showed up just once. The rearrangement uses TRBV20-1 and TRBJ2-1; tentatively, D is TRBD1 or TRBD2 (5 bases each). Trimming removed 1 base from V and 9 bases from J, with 7 bases in between. Germline V gene sequence: CDR1 DFQATT, CDR2 SNEGSKA (reference sequence). This CDR3 region has 11 residues. The CDR3 region has the DNA TGCAGTGCTAGAGGGGACGGTGAGCAGTTCTTC. Translating gives CSARGDGEQFF.

The chain carries TRBV29-1 and TRBJ1-5; no firm D call. Germline CDR1 reads SQVTM; CDR2 reads ANQGSEA. Trimming removed 4 bases at V and 6 bases at J, with 10 bases between. The CDR3 has 12 amino acids. CDR3 sequence: CSVGVGSQPQHF. In DNA form, the CDR3 reads TGCAGCGTTGGTGTCGGAAGTCAGCCCCAGCATTTT.

V gene TRBV4-3 combines with J gene TRBJ1-5, with a tentative D call TRBD1 (5 bases). The CDR3 is 14 amino acids. CDR1 LGHNA and CDR2 YSLEER come from the germline V gene. The ends were cut back, 0 bases at V and 9 bases at J, with 12 bases in the middle. The CDR3 DNA follows: TGCGCCAGCAGCCAAGACGCGGGGCTCGGGCCCCAGCATTTT. It specifies CASSQDAGLGPQHF.

The chain couples TRBV9 to TRBJ1-5, with D maybe TRBD1 (5 bases). The germline V gene has CDR1 SGDLS and CDR2 YYNGEE. The ends were cut back, 2 bases at V and 7 bases at J, with 10 bases in the middle. The CDR3 covers 13 residues. The CDR3 spells CASSVGGKQPQHF. The CDR3 region has the DNA TGTGCCAGCAGCGTCGGGGGGAAACAGCCCCAGCATTTT.

The V call is TRBV25-1, the J call TRBJ2-2; maybe TRBD2 (5 bases). This CDR3 has 18 residues. CDR1 MGHDK and CDR2 SYGVNS come from the germline V gene. The V gene lost 5 bases and the J gene lost 0 bases, with 19 bases spanning the gap. The CDR3 here is CASSHPWRADTNTGELFF. CDR3 sequence (DNA): TGTGCCAGCAGTCACCCTTGGAGAGCGGATACGAACACCGGGGAGCTGTTTTTT.

The J gene is TRBJ2-7, the V gene TRBV20-1; 10 bases line up with TRBD1. Germline V gene lookup returns CDR1 DFQATT and CDR2 SNEGSKA (reference sequence). This CDR3 comprises 14 residues. Here the CDR3 DNA reads TGCAGCCCAGTGGCAGGGACAGGGGTCGGCGAGCAGTACTTC. It encodes CSPVAGTGVGEQYF.

The rearrangement links TRBV20-1 to TRBJ1-5; 8 bases are a match to TRBD1. The CDR3 sequence is 13 residues long. V was pared by 5 bases and J by 4 bases, with 4 bases of the junction left unmatched. Germline CDR1 is DFQATT and CDR2 is SNEGSKA (reference sequence). As DNA, the CDR3 is TGCAGTGCTCAGGGGGCTGCAAATCAGCCCCAGCATTTT. It specifies CSAQGAANQPQHF.

A single count supports this clonotype. V usage is TRBV18 and J usage is TRBJ2-5, with a weak D call TRBD2 (6 bases). The CDR3 totals 15 residues. Germline loops: CDR1 KGHSH, CDR2 LQKENI. The V and J ends lost 3 bases and 2 bases respectively, with 13 bases between them. Here the CDR3 DNA reads TGTGCCAGCTCACCGCAGACGGGGAGGCAAGAGACCCAGTACTTC. This sequence encodes CASSPQTGRQETQYF.

V and J are TRBV29-1 and TRBJ2-7; D might be TRBD1 (5 bases). With 6 bases removed from V and 2 bases from J, the gap between germline ends came to 11 bases. Germline CDR1 is SQVTM and CDR2 is ANQGSEA. The CDR3 length is 12 residues. CDR3 DNA: TGCAGCGTCGTGACAGAAGCCTACGAGCAGTACTTC. It translates to CSVVTEAYEQYF.

This clonotype was seen a single time. This sequence joins TRBV3-1 and TRBJ2-7; TRBD2 agrees at 9 bases. The length of the CDR3 is 15 residues. The V gene's germline CDR1 is LGHDT and CDR2 YNNKEL (reference sequence). Trimming removed 4 bases from V and 6 bases from J; junction bases left unmatched: 10. CDR3 region: CASSPQRRGGPEQYF. CDR3 DNA sequence: TGTGCCAGCAGCCCTCAACGGCGGGGGGGCCCCGAGCAGTACTTC.

The CDR3 DNA reads as TGTGCCAGCTCACCAGCAGGGGGGTCAGATACGCAGTATTTT. Translated: CASSPAGGSDTQYF. The genes are TRBV18 and TRBJ2-3; TRBD1 is a possible D gene (7 bases). V was trimmed by 2 bases and J by 4 bases, leaving 10 bases between them. Germline V gene data show CDR1 as KGHSH and CDR2 as LQKENI. The CDR3 consists of 14 residues.

The chain has TRBV20-1 and TRBJ2-7, with 10 bases matching TRBD1. V shed 6 bases and J 3 bases; nucleotides not matched to a gene: 5. The CDR3 loop spans 13 amino acids. Germline V gene sequence: CDR1 DFQATT, CDR2 SNEGSKA (reference sequence). The CDR3 sequence: CSASGQGIYEQYV. As DNA, the CDR3 is TGCAGTGCCTCGGGACAGGGGATCTACGAGCAGTACGTC.